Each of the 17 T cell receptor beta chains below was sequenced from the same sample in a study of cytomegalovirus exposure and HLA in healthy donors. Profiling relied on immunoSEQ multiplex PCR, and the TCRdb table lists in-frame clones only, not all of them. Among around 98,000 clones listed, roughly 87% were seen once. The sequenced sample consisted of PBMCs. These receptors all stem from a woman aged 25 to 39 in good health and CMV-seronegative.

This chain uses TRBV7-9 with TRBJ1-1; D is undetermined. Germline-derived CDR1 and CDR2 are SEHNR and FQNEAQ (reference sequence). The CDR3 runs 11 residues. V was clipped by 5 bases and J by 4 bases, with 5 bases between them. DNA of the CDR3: TGTGCCAGCAGCCTAATCACTGAAGCTTTCTTT. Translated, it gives CASSLITEAFF.

CDR3 nucleotides: TGTGCCAGCAGCCCCCCGGGCGGGTACGAGCAGTTCTTC. Amino acids: CASSPPGGYEQFF. This rearrangement joins TRBV4-2 to TRBJ2-1; a possible D gene is TRBD2 (5 bases). V was trimmed by 4 bases and J by 10 bases, leaving 14 bases between them. Germline values: CDR1 LGHNA, CDR2 YNFKEQ. The CDR3 length is 13 residues.

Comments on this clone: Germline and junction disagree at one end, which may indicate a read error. CDR3 loop: CASSLASATSGLNTGELFF. The CDR3 bases are TGTGCTAGCAGCTTAGCTAGCGCTACTAGCGGCCTGAACACCGGGGAGCTGTTTTTT. The rearrangement links TRBV7-7 to TRBJ2-2, with TRBD2 matching 8 bases. This CDR3 region has 19 residues. Germline-derived CDR1 and CDR2 are SSHAT and FNYEAQ (reference sequence). Based on the CDR3 plus reference TRBV7-7 and TRBJ2-2, the full variable domain is GAGVSQSPRYKVTKRGQDVTLRCDPISSHATLYWYQQALGQGPEFLTYFNYEAQPDKSGLPSDRFSAERPEGSISTLTIQRTEQRDSAMYRCASSLASATSGLNTGELFFGEGSRLTVL.

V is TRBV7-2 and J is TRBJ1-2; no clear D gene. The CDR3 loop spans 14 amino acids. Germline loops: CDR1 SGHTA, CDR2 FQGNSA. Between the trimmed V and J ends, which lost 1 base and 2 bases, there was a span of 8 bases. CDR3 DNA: TGTGCCAGCAGCTTAGTGGTCGGGAACTATGGCTACACCTTC. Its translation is CASSLVVGNYGYTF. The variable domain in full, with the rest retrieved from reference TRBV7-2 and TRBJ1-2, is GAGVSQSPSNKVTEKGKDVELRCDPISGHTALYWYRQSLGQGLEFLIYFQGNSAPDKSGLPSDRFSAERTGGSVSTLTIQRTQQEDSAVYLCASSLVVGNYGYTFGSGTRLTVV.

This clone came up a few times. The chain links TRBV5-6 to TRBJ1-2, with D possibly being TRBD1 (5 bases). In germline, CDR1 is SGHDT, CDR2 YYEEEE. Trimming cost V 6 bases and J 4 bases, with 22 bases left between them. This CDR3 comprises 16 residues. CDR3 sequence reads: CASNLLQGRNSYGYTF. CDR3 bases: TGTGCCAGCAACTTACTGCAGGGTCGAAATTCCTATGGCTACACCTTC.

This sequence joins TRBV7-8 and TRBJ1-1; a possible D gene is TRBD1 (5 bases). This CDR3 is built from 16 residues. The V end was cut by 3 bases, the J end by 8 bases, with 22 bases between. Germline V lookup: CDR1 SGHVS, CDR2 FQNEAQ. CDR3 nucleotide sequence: TGTGCCAGCAGCTTCGGTCCGGGACTAGCTTTACGGGAAGCTTTCTTT. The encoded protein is CASSFGPGLALREAFF. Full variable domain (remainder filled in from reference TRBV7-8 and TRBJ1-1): GAGVSQSPRYKVAKRGQDVALRCDPISGHVSLFWYQQALGQGPEFLTYFQNEAQLDKSGLPSDRFFAERPEGSVSTLKIQRTQQEDSAVYLCASSFGPGLALREAFFGQGTRLTVV.

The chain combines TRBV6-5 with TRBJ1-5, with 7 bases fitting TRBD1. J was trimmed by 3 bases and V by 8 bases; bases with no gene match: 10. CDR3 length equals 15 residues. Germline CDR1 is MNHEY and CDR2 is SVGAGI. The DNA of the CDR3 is TGTGCCAGCGGACCTGAGGGGGCCCTCAATCAGCCCCAGCATTTT. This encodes CASGPEGALNQPQHF.

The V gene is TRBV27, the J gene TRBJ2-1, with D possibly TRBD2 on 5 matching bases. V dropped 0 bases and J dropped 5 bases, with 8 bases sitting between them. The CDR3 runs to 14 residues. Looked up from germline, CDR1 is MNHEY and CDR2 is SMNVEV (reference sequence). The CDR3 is CASSLSSGNNEQFF. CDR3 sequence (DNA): TGTGCCAGCAGTTTATCATCGGGGAACAATGAGCAGTTCTTC.

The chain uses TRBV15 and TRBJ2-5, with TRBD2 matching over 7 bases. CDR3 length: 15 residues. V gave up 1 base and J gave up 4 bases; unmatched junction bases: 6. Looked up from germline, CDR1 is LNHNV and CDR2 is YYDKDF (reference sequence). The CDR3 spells CATSRGAGVGETQYF. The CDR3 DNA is TGTGCCACCAGCAGAGGGGCGGGAGTAGGAGAGACCCAGTACTTC. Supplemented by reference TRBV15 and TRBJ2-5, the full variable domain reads DAMVIQNPRYQVTQFGKPVTLSCSQTLNHNVMYWYQQKSSQAPKLLFHYYDKDFNNEADTPDNFQSRRPNTSFCFLDIRSPGLGDTAMYLCATSRGAGVGETQYFGPGTRLLVL.

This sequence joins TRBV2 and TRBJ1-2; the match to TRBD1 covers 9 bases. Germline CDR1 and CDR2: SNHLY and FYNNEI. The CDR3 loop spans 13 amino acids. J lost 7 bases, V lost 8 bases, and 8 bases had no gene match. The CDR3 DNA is TGTGCCAGCCGAAGGGGACAGGGAGGTGGCTACACCTTC. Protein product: CASRRGQGGGYTF. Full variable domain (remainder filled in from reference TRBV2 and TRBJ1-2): EPEVTQTPSHQVTQMGQEVILRCVPISNHLYFYWYRQILGQKVEFLVSFYNNEISEKSEIFDDQFSVERPDGSNFTLKIRSTKLEDSAMYFCASRRGQGGGYTFGSGTRLTVV.

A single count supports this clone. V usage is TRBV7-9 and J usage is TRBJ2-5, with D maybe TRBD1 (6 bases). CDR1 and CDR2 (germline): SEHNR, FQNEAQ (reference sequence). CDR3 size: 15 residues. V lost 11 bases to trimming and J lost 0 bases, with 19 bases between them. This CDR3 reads CAGAQTPGDQETQYF. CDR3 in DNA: TGTGCCGGAGCGCAAACACCAGGGGACCAAGAGACCCAGTACTTC.

The CDR3 here is CASTPETRDNEQFF. The CDR3 DNA is TGTGCCAGCACCCCCGAGACTAGAGACAATGAGCAGTTCTTC. This chain connects TRBV9 to TRBJ2-1; D is possibly TRBD2 (6 bases). CDR3 length: 14 residues. Germline V CDR1 and CDR2: SGDLS, YYNGEE. V was pared by 6 bases and J by 5 bases, with 15 bases between. The entire variable domain, with the rest obtained from reference TRBV9 and TRBJ2-1, is as follows: DSGVTQTPKHLITATGQRVTLRCSPRSGDLSVYWYQQSLDQGLQFLIQYYNGEERAKGNILERFSAQQFPDLHSELNLSSLELGDSALYFCASTPETRDNEQFFGPGTRLTVL.

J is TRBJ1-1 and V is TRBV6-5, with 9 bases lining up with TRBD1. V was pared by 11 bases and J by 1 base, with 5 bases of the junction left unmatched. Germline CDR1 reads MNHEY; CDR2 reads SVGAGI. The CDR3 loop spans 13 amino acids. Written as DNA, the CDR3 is TGTGCCTGCGGACAGGGGAAGAACACTGAAGCTTTCTTT. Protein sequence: CACGQGKNTEAFF.

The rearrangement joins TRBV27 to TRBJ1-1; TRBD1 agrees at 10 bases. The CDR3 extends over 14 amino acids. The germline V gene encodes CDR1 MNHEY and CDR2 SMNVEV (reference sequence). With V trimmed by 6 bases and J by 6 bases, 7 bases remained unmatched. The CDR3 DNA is TGTGCCAGCAGCAAACCCGGACAGGGGGCTGAAGCTTTCTTT. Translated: CASSKPGQGAEAFF.

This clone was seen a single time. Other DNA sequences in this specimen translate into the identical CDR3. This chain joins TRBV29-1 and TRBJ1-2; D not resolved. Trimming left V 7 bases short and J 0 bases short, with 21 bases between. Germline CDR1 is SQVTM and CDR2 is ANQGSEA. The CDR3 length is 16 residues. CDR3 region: CSGTSGTESTNYGYTF. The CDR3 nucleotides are TGCAGCGGGACTTCCGGAACAGAGTCCACTAACTATGGCTACACCTTC.

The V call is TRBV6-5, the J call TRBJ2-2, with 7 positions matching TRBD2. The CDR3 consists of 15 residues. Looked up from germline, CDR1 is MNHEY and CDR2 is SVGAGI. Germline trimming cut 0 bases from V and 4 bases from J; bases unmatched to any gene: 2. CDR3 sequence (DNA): TGTGCCAGCAGTTACTCAGGGAGGGGCACCGGGGAGCTGTTTTTT. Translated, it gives CASSYSGRGTGELFF.

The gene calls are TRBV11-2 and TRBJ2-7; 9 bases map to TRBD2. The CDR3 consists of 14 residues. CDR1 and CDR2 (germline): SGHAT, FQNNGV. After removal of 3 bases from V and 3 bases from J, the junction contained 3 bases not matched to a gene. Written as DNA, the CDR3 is TGTGCCAGCAGCTTTGGCGGGAGGGGCTACGAGCAGTACTTC. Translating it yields CASSFGGRGYEQYF.